A selection of T cell receptor beta chains follows, all from one sample in a study of T cell repertoires in cytomegalovirus infection. TCRdb fed the reads into MiXCR, producing one record per CDR3 protein. The data show about 450,000 distinct CDR3 sequences, 30% to 40% seen once. What was sequenced was PBMCs. These receptors came from a human donor in good health (CMV status not recorded). Some clones in this sample may be carry-over from other donors' samples. Each CDR3 is given with its conserved first and last residue.

>TRBJ1-1|TRBV27
CATNDSGGRSTEAFF
>TRBJ1-5|TRBV7-8
CASSFMSGSNQPQHF
>TRBJ1-1|TRBV5-4
CASSPVGSGGTEAFF
>TRBJ2-7|TRBV10-3
CAISDMIGTPNSYEQYF
>TRBJ2-7|TRBV28
CASAGLAGHEQYF
>TRBJ2-5|TRBV9
CASSVSGGSPKTQYF
>TRBJ2-1|TRBV19
CASSIASGLSFGEQFF
>TRBJ2-7|TRBV15
CATSLGQPYEQYF
>TRBJ2-1|TRBV7-9
CASSSRTARYNEQFF
>TRBJ2-2|TRBV7-8
CASSLVRTANTGELFF
>TRBJ2-7|TRBV12-3/TRBV12-4
CASALLVVHEQHF
>TRBJ2-1|TRBV12-3/TRBV12-4
CASSYSARDEQFF
>TRBJ2-7|TRBV2
CASSEGVGIYEQYF
>TRBJ2-3|TRBV19
CASTPGGGRTDTQYF
>TRBJ2-1|TRBV20-1
CSVPLAGDYNEQFF
>TRBJ2-1|TRBV7-6
CASSLAGPAWNEQFF
>TRBJ2-7|TRBV25-1
CASSPFTGGHEQYF
>TRBJ1-2|TRBV5-3
CASSFGSQGAIYGYTF
>TRBJ1-1|TRBV6-2/TRBV6-3
CASTSTNTEAFF
>TRBJ2-3|TRBV27
CASSLTSGGLDTQYF
>TRBJ1-3|TRBV6-1
CASSLINTSGNTIYF
>TRBJ2-1|TRBV7-9
CASSFQGAVDNEQFF
>TRBJ1-3|TRBV7-2
CASSFGGQGGNTIYF
>TRBJ1-5|TRBV19
CASSTPTGSGNQPQHF
>TRBJ2-3|TRBV7-2
CASSLRSLGGYTQSF
>TRBJ2-1|TRBV6-2/TRBV6-3
CASSYQTGPGTSYYNEQFF
>TRBJ2-7|TRBV5-1
CASSPRTEAYEQYF
>TRBJ2-7|TRBV6-1
CASSEQGMGEQYF
>TRBJ1-2|TRBV20-1
CSDVEPGKSLPYGYTF
>TRBJ2-3|TRBV23-1
CASSQKTRRFSTDTQYF
>TRBJ2-5|TRBV7-9
CASRRRRETQYF
>TRBJ1-2|TRBV19
CASSMSAAGSITNYGYTF
>TRBJ2-7|TRBV2
CASSETRPSSYEQYF
>TRBJ1-1|TRBV7-9
CASSFKTVNTEAFF
>TRBJ2-3|TRBV7-9
CALQESTDTQYF
>TRBJ1-2|TRBV14
CASSYDRNYGYTF
>TRBJ2-7|TRBV6-2/TRBV6-3
CASSYSILRQVFSYEQYF
>TRBJ1-5|TRBV7-8
CASSLFAGWDQPQHF
>TRBJ2-3|TRBV9
CASSAGLAGGVLTDTQYF
>TRBJ1-2|TRBV12-3/TRBV12-4
CASSLGGLGARDYTF
>TRBJ1-1|TRBV20-1
CSADLLNTEAFF
>TRBJ1-3|TRBV15
CATSRVPDGSGNTIYF